These 4 T cell receptor beta chains were sequenced from one sample in a study of regulatory T cells in long-lasting Graves disease. Time point of the sample: persistent/refractory GD, antithyroid drugs over 5 years with positive TRAb. From RNA extracted from PBMCs, the TCR library was made. Arm-PCR with iRepertoire HTBI primers amplified the CDR3 regions for these TCR beta libraries. TCRdb re-called the multiplex PCR reads through MiXCR, storing one row per CDR3 protein. Of about 470,000 distinct CDR3 sequences in the sample, 20% to 25% are singletons; the top ten hold 6.5% to 10%. Sequences were derived from peripheral blood mononuclear cells (PBMCs), sampled when the disease was refractory, from a patient treated with antithyroid drugs. Every receptor here comes from a female donor with Graves disease.

This clonotype turned up a few times. The chain is built from TRBV7-2 and TRBJ2-1; 7 nucleotides match TRBD2. The germline V gene has CDR1 SGHTA and CDR2 FQGNSA. The CDR3 spans 17 residues. The ends lost 5 bases at V and 5 bases at J; junction bases unmatched: 15. The CDR3 DNA is TGTGCCAGCAGCCCCCCCAGACTAGCCCACGTTCACAATGAGCAGTTCTTC. Its translation: CASSPPRLAHVHNEQFF.

The chain links TRBV7-9 to TRBJ1-1, with TRBD1 matching over 8 bases. V was clipped by 3 bases and J by 5 bases; unmatched bases: 14. The V gene's germline CDR1 is SEHNR and CDR2 FQNEAQ (reference sequence). This CDR3 has 17 amino acids. Written as DNA, the CDR3 is TGTGCCAGCAGCTTCGGGCGGCAGGGGGCAAGGAGGACTGAAGCTTTCTTT. It codes for CASSFGRQGARRTEAFF.

The chain uses TRBV4-1 and TRBJ2-7; unclear D gene. The CDR3 contains 13 residues. V shed 1 base and J shed 7 bases, with 11 bases lying between them. The germline V gene encodes CDR1 MGHRA and CDR2 YSYEKL. In DNA form, the CDR3 reads TGCGCCAGCAGCCAAGTTCCTGGGGTGGAGCAGTACTTC. As protein: CASSQVPGVEQYF.

The V call is TRBV6-5, the J call TRBJ1-1; possible D gene TRBD1, 5 bases. The CDR3 has 14 residues. The V end lost 4 bases, the J end lost 1 base, and 10 bases lay between the germline ends. Germline-derived CDR1 and CDR2 are MNHEY and SVGAGI. CDR3 nucleotide sequence: TGTGCCAGCAGTTTCGACAGTTGGAACACTGAAGCTTTCTTT. As protein: CASSFDSWNTEAFF.